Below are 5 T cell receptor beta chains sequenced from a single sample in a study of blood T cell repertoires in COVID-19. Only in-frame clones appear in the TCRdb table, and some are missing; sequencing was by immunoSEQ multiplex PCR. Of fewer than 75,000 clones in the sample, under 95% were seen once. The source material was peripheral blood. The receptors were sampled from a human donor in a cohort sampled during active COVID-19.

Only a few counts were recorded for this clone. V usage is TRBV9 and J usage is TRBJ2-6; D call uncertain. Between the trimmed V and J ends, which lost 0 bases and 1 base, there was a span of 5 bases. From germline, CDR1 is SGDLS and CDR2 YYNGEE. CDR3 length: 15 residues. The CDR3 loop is CASSVGGSGANVLTF. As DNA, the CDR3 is TGTGCCAGCAGCGTAGGCGGTTCTGGGGCCAACGTCCTGACTTTC.

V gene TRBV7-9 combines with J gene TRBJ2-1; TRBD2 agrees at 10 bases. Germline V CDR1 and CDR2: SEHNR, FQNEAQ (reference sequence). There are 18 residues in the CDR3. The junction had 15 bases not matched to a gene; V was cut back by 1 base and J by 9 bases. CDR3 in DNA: TGTGCCAGCAGCTTAGTAGGCCTAGCGGGAGTTGCGGGGCGTGAGCAGTTCTTC. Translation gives CASSLVGLAGVAGREQFF.

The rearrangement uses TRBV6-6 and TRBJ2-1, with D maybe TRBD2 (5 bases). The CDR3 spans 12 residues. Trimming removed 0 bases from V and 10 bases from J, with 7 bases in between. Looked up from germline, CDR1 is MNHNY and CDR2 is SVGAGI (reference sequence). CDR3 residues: CASSYSQREQFF. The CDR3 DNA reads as TGTGCCAGCAGTTACTCACAGCGGGAGCAGTTCTTC.

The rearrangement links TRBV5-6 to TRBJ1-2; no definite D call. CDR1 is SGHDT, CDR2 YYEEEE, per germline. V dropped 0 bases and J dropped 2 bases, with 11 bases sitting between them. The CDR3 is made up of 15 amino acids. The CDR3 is CASSLAGGLNYGYTF. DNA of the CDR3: TGTGCCAGCAGCTTGGCGGGAGGCTTGAACTATGGCTACACCTTC.

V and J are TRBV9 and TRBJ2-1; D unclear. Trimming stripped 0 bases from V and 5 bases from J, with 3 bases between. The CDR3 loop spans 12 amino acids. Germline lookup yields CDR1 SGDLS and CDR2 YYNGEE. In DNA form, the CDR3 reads TGTGCCAGCAGCGTAGCCGACAATGAGCAGTTCTTC. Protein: CASSVADNEQFF.